These 10 T cell receptor beta chains came from one sample sequenced in a study of T cell responses to AZD1222 COVID-19 vaccine. The protocol was immunoSEQ multiplex PCR, while the TCRdb copy is restricted to in-frame clones and leaves out a portion. The table shows 150,000 to 200,000 clones, with just under 90% occurring only once. The material was peripheral blood, obtained on day 0 of AZD1222 vaccination. These TCRs come from an adult in good health.

V is TRBV10-3 and J is TRBJ2-3; TRBD2 agrees at 7 bases. The CDR3 extends over 14 amino acids. V was clipped by 6 bases and J by 4 bases; unmatched bases: 7. Per the germline V gene, CDR1 is ENHRY and CDR2 is SYGVKD. In nucleotides, the CDR3 is TGTGCCATCAGAGCGGGAAACGCCGCAGATACGCAGTATTTT. Translated, it gives CAIRAGNAADTQYF.

The chain couples TRBV30 to TRBJ1-4; no clear D. V was trimmed by 2 bases and J by 6 bases, leaving 13 bases between them. The CDR3 runs 14 residues. Germline loops: CDR1 GTSNPN, CDR2 SVGIG (reference sequence). In nucleotides, the CDR3 is TGTGCCTGGAGTAAATGGACTCCGGATGAAAAACTGTTTTTT. Translating it yields CAWSKWTPDEKLFF.

This rearrangement joins TRBV5-1 to TRBJ1-6; D is uncertain. Germline V CDR1 and CDR2: SGHRS, YFSETQ. V was shortened by 0 bases and J by 2 bases, with 6 bases between the two germline ends. This CDR3 spans 15 amino acids. CDR3 protein: CASSLGPPYNSPLHF. CDR3 nucleotide sequence: TGCGCCAGCAGCTTGGGCCCTCCCTATAATTCACCCCTCCACTTT.

J is TRBJ1-5 and V is TRBV30; D is ambiguous. V was shortened by 0 bases and J by 6 bases, with 12 bases between the two germline ends. CDR3 length: 14 residues. Germline V lookup: CDR1 GTSNPN, CDR2 SVGIG (reference sequence). The CDR3, as DNA: TGTGCCTGGAGTGTGTCGGGTTCCGGTCAGCCCCAGCATTTT. Translating it yields CAWSVSGSGQPQHF.

The V gene is TRBV29-1, the J gene TRBJ2-7, with a tentative D call TRBD1 (6 bases). The CDR3 has 10 residues. V lost 7 bases and J 7 bases, leaving 11 bases between the germline ends. CDR1 is SQVTM, CDR2 ANQGSEA, per germline. The DNA of the CDR3 is TGCAGCGCGGGACAAGAGGAGCAGTACTTC. Protein: CSAGQEEQYF.

This rearrangement joins TRBV3-1 (or the pseudogene TRBV3-2) to TRBJ1-5; TRBD1 is a possible D gene (5 bases). There are 15 residues in the CDR3. The germline gives CDR1 LGHDT, CDR2 YNNKEL (reference sequence). The V and J ends lost 0 bases and 3 bases respectively, with 9 bases between them. The CDR3 protein is CASSQDRAYNQPQHF. The CDR3, as DNA: TGTGCCAGCAGCCAAGACAGGGCTTACAATCAGCCCCAGCATTTT.

The chain has TRBV28 and TRBJ1-5; unclear D gene. The V and J ends lost 2 bases and 7 bases respectively, with 12 bases between them. Germline CDR1 MDHEN, CDR2 SYDVKM. CDR3 length equals 14 residues. The CDR3 loop is CASSLGLGFQPQHF. The CDR3 DNA is TGTGCCAGCAGTTTAGGTTTAGGTTTCCAGCCCCAGCATTTT.

The rearrangement uses TRBV20-1 and TRBJ1-6, with 7 bases fitting TRBD1. Germline CDR1 is DFQATT and CDR2 is SNEGSKA (reference sequence). Unmatched junction bases numbered 9, after V lost 3 bases and J lost 7 bases. The CDR3 is 15 residues long. DNA for the CDR3: TGCAGTGCTAGTTTACCGGGACAGAGGAATTCACCCCTCCACTTT. Amino acid sequence: CSASLPGQRNSPLHF.

This clone was counted a few times. The CDR3 bases are TGTGCCTGGGGCACCGGGACAGGGAGGCCACCCCTCCACTTT. Translating it yields CAWGTGTGRPPLHF. The chain carries TRBV30 and TRBJ1-6, with 9 bases lining up with TRBD1. The junction had 10 bases not matched to a gene; V was cut back by 5 bases and J by 11 bases. CDR3 length: 14 residues. CDR1 and CDR2 (germline): GTSNPN, SVGIG (reference sequence).

The DNA of the CDR3 is TGTGCCAGCAGTTTGCCCTCCTCACCCCTCCACTTT. Protein sequence: CASSLPSSPLHF. This chain uses TRBV12-3 or TRBV12-4 with TRBJ1-6; no reliable D call. This CDR3 has 12 residues. Trimming shortened V by 3 bases and J by 10 bases, and 7 bases separated the two germline ends.